This T cell receptor beta chain was identified in a study of control samples from healthy donors and cancer patients (dated by TCRdb to the early 2020s). This clone was detected only once. Its specific antigen is unknown. Base qualities are not at hand, and no much larger clone is one base apart. The library was generated by the immunoSEQ multiplex PCR assay. Here the immuneACCESS table is served through TCRdb, limited to in-frame sequences with V and J called. Missing clones are a known gap in these copies; in checked studies unresolved V genes cover under half, and the rest lacks a known reason. A total of 150,000 or so clones appear in this sample, over 90% of them only once. Under 2.5% of the sample comes from the top ten. The junction carries 17 bases between V and J, which are trimmed by 8 bases and 2 bases respectively. The CDR3 spans 15 residues, from the cysteine through the phenylalanine. Only CDR3 DNA is held: 45 bases, read in frame from base 1. Reading the germline V gene gives CDR1 MNHEY and CDR2 SVGAGI.

The chain uses TRBV6-5 and TRBJ2-3, and perhaps TRBD1 as D gene, on 6 matching bases. This clonotype was obtained from a man in his fifties in good health. Sequencing used blood. The nucleotide sequence reads TGTGCCAGCGTCCTTCAGGGGCGGTTCACAGATACGCAGTATTTT. This translates into CASVLQGRFTDTQYF.